Here is one T cell receptor (beta chain) with its context. Antigen: not known. The sample originates from a study of T cells in localized non-small cell lung cancer. General study points: In adjacent lung appeared a median around 56 of the top 100 tumor clones. Because researchers sequenced only one region of the tumor, heterogeneity is still possible. Uninvolved adjacent lung showed higher T cell clonality than tumor. Elevated circulating T cell density in blood was associated with longer overall survival.

Profiling relied on immunoSEQ multiplex PCR, and the TCRdb table lists in-frame clones only, not all of them. Here the sample spans roughly 30,000 clones, 70% to 90% being singletons. The CDR3 has 14 amino acids. Germline CDR1 reads SNHLY; CDR2 reads FYNNEI. The V gene end was trimmed by 6 bases and the J gene end by 5 bases; junction bases not matched to a gene: 7. The receptor comes from a woman between 18 and 50 years old with stage I lung adenocarcinoma. Sample: peripheral blood, taken before any cancer treatment. V and J are TRBV2 and TRBJ1-1; TRBD1 agrees at 9 bases. CDR3 protein: CASRIQGAWTEAFF. For the CDR3, the DNA is TGTGCCAGCAGGATACAGGGGGCCTGGACTGAAGCTTTCTTT. Filled out from reference TRBV2 and TRBJ1-1, the complete variable domain reads EPEVTQTPSHQVTQMGQEVILRCVPISNHLYFYWYRQILGQKVEFLVSFYNNEISEKSEIFDDQFSVERPDGSNFTLKIRSTKLEDSAMYFCASRIQGAWTEAFFGQGTRLTVV.